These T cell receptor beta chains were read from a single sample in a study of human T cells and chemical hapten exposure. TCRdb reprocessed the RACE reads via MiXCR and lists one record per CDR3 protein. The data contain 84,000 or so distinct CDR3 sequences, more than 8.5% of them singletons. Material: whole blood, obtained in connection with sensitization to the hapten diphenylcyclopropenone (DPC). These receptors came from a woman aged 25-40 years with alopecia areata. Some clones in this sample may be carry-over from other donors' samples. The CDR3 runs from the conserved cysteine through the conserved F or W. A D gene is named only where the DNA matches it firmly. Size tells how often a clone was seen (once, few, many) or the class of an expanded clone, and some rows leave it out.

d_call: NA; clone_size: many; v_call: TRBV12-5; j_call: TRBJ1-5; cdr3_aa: CASGSDPIGQPQHF; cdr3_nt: TGTGCTAGTGGTTCCGACCCTATTGGCCAGCCCCAGCATTTT
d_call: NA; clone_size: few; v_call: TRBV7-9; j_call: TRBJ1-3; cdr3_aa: CASSPSSGNTIYF; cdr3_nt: TGTGCCAGCAGCCCAAGCTCTGGAAACACCATATATTTT
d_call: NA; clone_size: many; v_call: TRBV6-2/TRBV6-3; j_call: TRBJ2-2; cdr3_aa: CASRSPGPNTGELFF; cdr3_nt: TGTGCCAGCAGGTCCCCTGGCCCGAACACCGGGGAGCTGTTTTTT
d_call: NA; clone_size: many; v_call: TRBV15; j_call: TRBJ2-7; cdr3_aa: CATSRVGTYEQYF; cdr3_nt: TGTGCCACCAGCAGAGTTGGTACCTACGAGCAGTACTTC
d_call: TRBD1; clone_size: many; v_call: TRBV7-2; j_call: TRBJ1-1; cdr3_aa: CASSRQGAAEAFF; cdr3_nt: TGTGCCAGCAGCCGACAGGGGGCCGCTGAAGCTTTCTTT
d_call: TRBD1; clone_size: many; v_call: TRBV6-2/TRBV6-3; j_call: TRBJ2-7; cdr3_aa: CASTLRDRGGEQYF; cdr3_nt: TGTGCCAGCACCCTAAGGGACAGGGGTGGCGAGCAGTACTTC
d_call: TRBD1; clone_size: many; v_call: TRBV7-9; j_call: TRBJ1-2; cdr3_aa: CASSRTGYGYTF; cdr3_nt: TGTGCCAGCAGCAGGACAGGGTATGGCTACACCTTC
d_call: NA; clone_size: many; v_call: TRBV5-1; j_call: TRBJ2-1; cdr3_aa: CASSLGPGLGDEQFF; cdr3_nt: TGCGCCAGCAGCTTGGGACCGGGTCTTGGGGATGAGCAGTTCTTC
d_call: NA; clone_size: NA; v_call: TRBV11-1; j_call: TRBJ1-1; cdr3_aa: CASSQTVLNTEAFF; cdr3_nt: TGTGCCAGCAGCCAAACTGTCTTGAACACTGAAGCTTTCTTT
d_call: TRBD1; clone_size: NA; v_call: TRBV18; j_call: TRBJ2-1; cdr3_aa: CASSQGTGFYNEQFF; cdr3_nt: TGTGCCAGCTCACAAGGGACAGGGTTTTACAATGAGCAGTTCTTC
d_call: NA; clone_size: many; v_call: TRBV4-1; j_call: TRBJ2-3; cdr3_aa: CASSPGDSTDTQYF; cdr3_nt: TGCGCCAGCAGCCCCGGAGACAGCACAGATACGCAGTATTTT
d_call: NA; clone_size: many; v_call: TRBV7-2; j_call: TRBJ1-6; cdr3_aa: CASSGSLSRDSPLHF; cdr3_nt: TGTGCCAGCAGCGGTTCGTTAAGTAGGGATTCACCCCTCCACTTT
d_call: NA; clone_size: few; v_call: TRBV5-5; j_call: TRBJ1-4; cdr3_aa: CASSTGTLNEKLFF; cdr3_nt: TGTGCCAGCAGCACCGGGACCCTTAATGAAAAACTGTTTTTT
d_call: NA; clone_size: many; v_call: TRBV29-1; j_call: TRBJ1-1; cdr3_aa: CSGRPGPDSEAFF; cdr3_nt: TGCAGCGGTAGGCCGGGCCCGGACTCTGAAGCTTTCTTT
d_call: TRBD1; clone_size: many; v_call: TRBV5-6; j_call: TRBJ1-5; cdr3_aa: CASSLGRQGQPQHF; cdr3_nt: TGTGCCAGCAGCTTGGGGCGACAGGGGCAGCCCCAGCATTTT
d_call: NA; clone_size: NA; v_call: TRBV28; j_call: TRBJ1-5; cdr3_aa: CASSFFGGATPQHF; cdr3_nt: TGTGCCAGCAGTTTTTTTGGGGGGGCGACGCCCCAGCATTTT
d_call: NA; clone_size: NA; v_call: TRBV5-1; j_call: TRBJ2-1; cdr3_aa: CASSLAGGRYNEQFF; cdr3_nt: TGCGCCAGCAGCTTGGCCGGAGGGCGGTACAATGAGCAGTTCTTC
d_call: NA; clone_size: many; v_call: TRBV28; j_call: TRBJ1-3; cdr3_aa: CASSRVTGNTIYF; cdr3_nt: TGTGCCAGCAGTCGGGTGACAGGAAACACCATATATTTT
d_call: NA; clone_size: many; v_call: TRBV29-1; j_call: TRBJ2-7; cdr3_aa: CSVAPGGASYEQYF; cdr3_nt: TGCAGCGTCGCCCCGGGCGGAGCCTCCTACGAGCAGTACTTC
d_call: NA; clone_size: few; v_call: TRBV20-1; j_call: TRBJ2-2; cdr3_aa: CSASHLTGELFF; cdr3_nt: TGCAGTGCTAGCCACCTCACCGGGGAGCTGTTTTTT
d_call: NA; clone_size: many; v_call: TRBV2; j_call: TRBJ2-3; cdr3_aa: CASSGQGTTQYF; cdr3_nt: TGTGCCAGCAGTGGGCAGGGGACAACGCAGTATTTT
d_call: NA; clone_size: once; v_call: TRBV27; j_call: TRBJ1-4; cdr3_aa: CASAEAATNEKLFF; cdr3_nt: TGTGCCAGCGCAGAGGCAGCTACTAATGAAAAACTGTTTTTT
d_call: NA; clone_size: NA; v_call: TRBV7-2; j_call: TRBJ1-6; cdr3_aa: CASSLFSPVNSPLHF; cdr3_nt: TGTGCCAGCAGCTTGTTCTCCCCCGTGAATTCACCCCTCCACTTT
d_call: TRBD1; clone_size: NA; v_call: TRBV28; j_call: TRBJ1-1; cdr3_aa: CASTSGGLNTEAFF; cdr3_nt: TGTGCCAGCACGTCAGGGGGCCTGAACACTGAAGCTTTCTTT
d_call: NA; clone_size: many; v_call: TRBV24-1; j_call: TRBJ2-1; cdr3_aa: CATSDRRRGGYNEQFF; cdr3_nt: TGTGCCACCAGTGACCGTAGGCGGGGAGGTTACAATGAGCAGTTCTTC
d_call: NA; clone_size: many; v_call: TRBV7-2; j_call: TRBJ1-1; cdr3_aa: CASSSARTGPGTEAFF; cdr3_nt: TGTGCCAGCAGCTCCGCCCGAACGGGGCCAGGCACTGAAGCTTTCTTT
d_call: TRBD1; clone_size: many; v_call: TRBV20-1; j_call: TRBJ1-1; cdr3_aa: CSAGGDRSYTEAFF; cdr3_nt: TGCAGTGCTGGAGGGGACAGGAGCTACACTGAAGCTTTCTTT
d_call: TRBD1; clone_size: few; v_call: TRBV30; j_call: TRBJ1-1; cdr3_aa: CAWTQTGGAWNTEAFF; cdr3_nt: TGTGCCTGGACCCAGACAGGGGGCGCTTGGAACACTGAAGCTTTCTTT
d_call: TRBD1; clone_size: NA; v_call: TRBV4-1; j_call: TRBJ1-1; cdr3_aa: CASSQGLRTGGTEAFF; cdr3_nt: TGCGCCAGCAGCCAAGGGCTTCGGACAGGGGGAACTGAAGCTTTCTTT
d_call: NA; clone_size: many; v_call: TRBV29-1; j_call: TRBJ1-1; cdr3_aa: CSVEGGGTEAFF; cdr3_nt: TGCAGCGTTGAGGGGGGAGGGACTGAAGCTTTCTTT
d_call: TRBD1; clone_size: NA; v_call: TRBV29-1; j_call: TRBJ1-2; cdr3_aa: CSLPGQDLSCYGYTF; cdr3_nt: TGCAGCTTGCCGGGACAGGACCTCTCGTGCTATGGCTACACCTTC
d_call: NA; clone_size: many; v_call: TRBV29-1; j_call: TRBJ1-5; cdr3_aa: CSVGWESNQPQHF; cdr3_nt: TGCAGCGTTGGGTGGGAGAGCAATCAGCCCCAGCATTTT
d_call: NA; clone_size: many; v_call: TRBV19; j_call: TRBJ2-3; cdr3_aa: CASSIAKGGGTDTQYF; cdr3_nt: TGTGCCAGTAGTATAGCAAAGGGAGGTGGCACAGATACGCAGTATTTT
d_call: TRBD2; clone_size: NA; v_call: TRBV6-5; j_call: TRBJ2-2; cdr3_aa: CASRGRVSGRDTGELFF; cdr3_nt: TGTGCCAGCAGGGGAAGAGTTAGCGGGAGGGACACCGGGGAGCTGTTTTTT
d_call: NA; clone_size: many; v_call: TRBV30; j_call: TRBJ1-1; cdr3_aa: CAWSPDPNTEAFF; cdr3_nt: TGTGCCTGGAGTCCGGACCCGAACACTGAAGCTTTCTTT
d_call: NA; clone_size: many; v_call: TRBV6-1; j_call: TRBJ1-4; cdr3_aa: CASSIGGDGKLFF; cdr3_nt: TGTGCCAGCAGCATAGGGGGGGACGGAAAACTGTTTTTT
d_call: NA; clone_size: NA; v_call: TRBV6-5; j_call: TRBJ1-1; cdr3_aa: CASSSPSATEAFF; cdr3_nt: TGTGCCAGCAGTTCCCCCTCCGCCACTGAAGCTTTCTTT
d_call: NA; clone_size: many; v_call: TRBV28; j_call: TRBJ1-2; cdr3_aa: CASSRTEGYTF; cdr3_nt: TGTGCCAGCAGTCGGACGGAGGGCTACACCTTC
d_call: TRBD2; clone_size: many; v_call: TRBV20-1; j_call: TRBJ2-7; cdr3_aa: CSAPRGGSYEQYF; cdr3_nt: TGCAGTGCTCCCCGCGGGGGCTCCTACGAGCAGTACTTC
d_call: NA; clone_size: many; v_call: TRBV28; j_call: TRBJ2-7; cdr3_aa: CASSFVWSGTAAYEQYF; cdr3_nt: TGTGCCAGCAGTTTTGTTTGGTCAGGGACTGCCGCCTACGAGCAGTACTTC
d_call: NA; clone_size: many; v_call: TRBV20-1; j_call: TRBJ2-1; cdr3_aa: CSAKGEGIKQFF; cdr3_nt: TGCAGTGCTAAGGGGGAGGGTATTAAGCAGTTCTTC
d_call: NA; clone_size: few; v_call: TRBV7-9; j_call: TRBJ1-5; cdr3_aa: CASSLAGTINQPQHF; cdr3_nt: TGTGCCAGCAGCTTAGCCGGGACGATCAATCAGCCCCAGCATTTT
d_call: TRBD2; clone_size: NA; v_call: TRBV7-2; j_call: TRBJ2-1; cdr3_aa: CASSKGTSATVNEQFF; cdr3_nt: TGTGCCAGCAGCAAAGGGACTAGCGCAACGGTAAATGAGCAGTTCTTC
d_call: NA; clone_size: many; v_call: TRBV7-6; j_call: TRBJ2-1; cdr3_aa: CASRIDRFAYNEQFF; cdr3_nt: TGTGCCAGCAGGATAGACAGGTTTGCCTACAATGAGCAGTTCTTC